In this sample, the clone carrying this T cell receptor (beta chain) turned up a few times. Its matching antigen is unknown. The sample is drawn from a study of T cells in Graves' hyperthyroidism and ophthalmopathy. The study, taken as a whole, reports: Progression to ophthalmopathy was predicted a median of about six months early.

Each patient was aged 18 to 65 and had newly diagnosed hyperthyroidism of under 2 months' duration. The study based diagnoses on clinical symptoms, serum thyroxine and TRAb, thyroid ultrasound and orbital computed tomography. RNA transcripts served as the template for amplifying TCR beta CDR3 regions. The HTBI primer set was used in a first-round RT-PCR of the TCR CDR3. Using its own MiXCR run on the multiplex PCR reads, TCRdb lists one record per CDR3 protein. The profile covers under 450,000 distinct CDR3 sequences, with less than 15% appearing a single time and 20% taken by the ten largest. The sample was blood. The origin of this receptor is a man aged 25 to 45 with Graves' hyperthyroidism that later progressed to Graves' ophthalmopathy.

CDR3: CASSLAPLDRVDTGELFF. Here the CDR3 DNA reads TGTGCCAGCAGCTTAGCGCCCCTCGACAGGGTGGACACCGGGGAGCTGTTTTTT. The chain recombines TRBV7-6 with TRBJ2-2; 7 bases align to TRBD1. V was clipped by 0 bases and J by 3 bases; unmatched bases: 10. The CDR3 spans 18 residues. CDR1 SGHVS and CDR2 FNYEAQ come from the germline V gene. Combining the CDR3 with reference TRBV7-6 and TRBJ2-2 gives the whole variable domain GAGVSQSPRYKVTKRGQDVALRCDPISGHVSLYWYRQALGQGPEFLTYFNYEAQQDKSGLPNDRFSAERPEGSISTLTIQRTEQRDSAMYRCASSLAPLDRVDTGELFFGEGSRLTVL.